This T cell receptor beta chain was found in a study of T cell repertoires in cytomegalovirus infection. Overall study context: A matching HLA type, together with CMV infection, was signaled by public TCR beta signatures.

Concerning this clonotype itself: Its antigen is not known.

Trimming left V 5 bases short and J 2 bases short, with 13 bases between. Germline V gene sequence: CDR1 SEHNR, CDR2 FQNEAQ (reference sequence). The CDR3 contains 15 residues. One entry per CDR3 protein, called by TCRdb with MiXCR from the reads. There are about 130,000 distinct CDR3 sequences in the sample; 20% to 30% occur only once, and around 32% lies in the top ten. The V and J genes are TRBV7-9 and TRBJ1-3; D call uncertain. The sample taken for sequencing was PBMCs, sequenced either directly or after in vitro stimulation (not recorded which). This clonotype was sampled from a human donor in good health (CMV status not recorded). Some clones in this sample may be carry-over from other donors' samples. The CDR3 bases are TGTGCCAGCAGCCCGCCCACAGCTGCTGGAAACACCATATATTTT. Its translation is CASSPPTAAGNTIYF.